The clone carrying this T cell receptor (beta chain) turned up a few times. Antigen: not known. Clones were read by immunoSEQ multiplex PCR, and TCRdb kept only the in-frame ones, dropping some. The sample has around 130,000 clones; approximately 85% are singletons. The data stem from a study of T cell responses to AZD1222 COVID-19 vaccine. Study outcomes and limitations: Only 5 to 7 AZD1222 recipients were seropositive at baseline. Of spike-specific TCRs, nearly half reportedly target regions left unmutated in variants.

The CDR3 length is 16 residues. Germline CDR1 reads WNHNN; CDR2 reads SYGVQD (reference sequence). V was trimmed by 9 bases and J by 2 bases, leaving 21 bases between them. The chain joins TRBV10-1 to TRBJ2-3; D is possibly TRBD2 (6 bases). This sequence originates from an adult who received the AZD1222 COVID-19 vaccine. The specimen comprised peripheral blood, sampled 28 days after the second AZD1222 dose. CDR3 residues: CASTPVLEGPTDTQYF. In DNA, the CDR3 is TGCGCCAGTACCCCCGTCTTGGAGGGCCCCACAGATACGCAGTATTTT.